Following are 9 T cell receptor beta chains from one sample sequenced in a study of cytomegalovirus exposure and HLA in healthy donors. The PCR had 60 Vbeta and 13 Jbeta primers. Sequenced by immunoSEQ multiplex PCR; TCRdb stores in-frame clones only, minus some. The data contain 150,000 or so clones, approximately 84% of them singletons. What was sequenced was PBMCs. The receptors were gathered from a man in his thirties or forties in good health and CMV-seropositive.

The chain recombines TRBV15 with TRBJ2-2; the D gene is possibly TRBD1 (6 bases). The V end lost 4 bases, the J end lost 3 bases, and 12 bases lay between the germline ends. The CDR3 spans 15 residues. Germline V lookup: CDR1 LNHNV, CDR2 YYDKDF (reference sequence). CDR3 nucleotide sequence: TGTGCCACCAGCAACAGGCAGGGGCACACCGGGGAGCTGTTTTTT. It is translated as CATSNRQGHTGELFF. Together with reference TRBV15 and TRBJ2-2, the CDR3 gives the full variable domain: DAMVIQNPRYQVTQFGKPVTLSCSQTLNHNVMYWYQQKSSQAPKLLFHYYDKDFNNEADTPDNFQSRRPNTSFCFLDIRSPGLGDTAMYLCATSNRQGHTGELFFGEGSRLTVL.

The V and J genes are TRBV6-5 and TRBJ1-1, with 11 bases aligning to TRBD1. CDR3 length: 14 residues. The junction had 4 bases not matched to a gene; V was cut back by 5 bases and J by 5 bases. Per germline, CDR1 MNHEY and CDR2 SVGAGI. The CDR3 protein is CASSGQGAGTEAFF. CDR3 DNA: TGTGCCAGCAGTGGACAGGGGGCCGGGACTGAAGCTTTCTTT.

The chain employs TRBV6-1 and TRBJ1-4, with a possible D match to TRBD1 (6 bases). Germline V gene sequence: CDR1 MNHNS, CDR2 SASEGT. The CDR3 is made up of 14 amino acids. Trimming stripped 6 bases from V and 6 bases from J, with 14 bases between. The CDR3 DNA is TGTGCCAGCAGCGCAAGAGGGGGGGATGAAAAACTGTTTTTT. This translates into CASSARGGDEKLFF.

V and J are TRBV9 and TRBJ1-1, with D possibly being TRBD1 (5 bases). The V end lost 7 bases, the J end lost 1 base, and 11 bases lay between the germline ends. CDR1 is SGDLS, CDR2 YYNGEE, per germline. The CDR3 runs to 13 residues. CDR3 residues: CASVGGSNTEAFF. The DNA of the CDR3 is TGTGCCAGCGTGGGGGGTTCGAACACTGAAGCTTTCTTT.

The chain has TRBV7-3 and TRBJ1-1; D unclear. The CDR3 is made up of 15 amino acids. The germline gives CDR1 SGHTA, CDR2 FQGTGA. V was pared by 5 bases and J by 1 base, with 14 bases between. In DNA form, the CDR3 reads TGTGCCAGCAGCCTACAGCACAGCCCGAACACTGAAGCTTTCTTT. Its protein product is CASSLQHSPNTEAFF.

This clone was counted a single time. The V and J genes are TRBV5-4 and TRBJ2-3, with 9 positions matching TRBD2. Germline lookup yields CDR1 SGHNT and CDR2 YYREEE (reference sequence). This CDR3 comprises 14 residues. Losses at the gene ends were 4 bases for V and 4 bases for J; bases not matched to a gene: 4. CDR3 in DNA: TGTGCCAGCAGCCTAGCGGGATTCGCAGATACGCAGTATTTT. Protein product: CASSLAGFADTQYF.

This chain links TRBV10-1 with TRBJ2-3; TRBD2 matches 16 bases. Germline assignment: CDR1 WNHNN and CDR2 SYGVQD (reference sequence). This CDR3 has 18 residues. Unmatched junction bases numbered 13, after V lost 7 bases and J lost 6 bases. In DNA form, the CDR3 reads TGCGCCAGCACTTTGAGAGGGACTAGCGGGAGGGCCTGGGATACGCAGTATTTT. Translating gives CASTLRGTSGRAWDTQYF.

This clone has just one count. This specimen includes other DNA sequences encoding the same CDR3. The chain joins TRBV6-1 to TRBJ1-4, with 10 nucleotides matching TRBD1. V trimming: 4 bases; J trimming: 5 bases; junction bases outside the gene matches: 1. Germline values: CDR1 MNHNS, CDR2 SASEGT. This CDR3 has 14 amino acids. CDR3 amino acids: CASSVGQGNEKLFF. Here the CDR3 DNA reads TGTGCCAGCAGTGTGGGACAGGGGAATGAAAAACTGTTTTTT.

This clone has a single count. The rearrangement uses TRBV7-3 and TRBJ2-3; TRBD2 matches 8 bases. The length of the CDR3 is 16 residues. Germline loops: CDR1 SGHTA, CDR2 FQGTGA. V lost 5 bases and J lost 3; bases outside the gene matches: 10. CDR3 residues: CASSASGGGLTDTQYF. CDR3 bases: TGTGCCAGCAGCGCTTCTGGCGGGGGGTTGACAGATACGCAGTATTTT. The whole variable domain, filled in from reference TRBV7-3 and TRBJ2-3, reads GAGVSQTPSNKVTEKGKYVELRCDPISGHTALYWYRQSLGQGPEFLIYFQGTGAADDSGLPNDRFFAVRPEGSVSTLKIQRTERGDSAVYLCASSASGGGLTDTQYFGPGTRLTVL.